The sequence of this TCR beta chain was determined in a study of radiation and T cells in renal cell carcinoma. Study-level points and caveats: From baseline, blood top tumor clonotypes peaked at 2 weeks post-radiation.

Indicated time point: blood 2 weeks post-SBRT. The treatment was: 15 Gy SBRT to primary tumor, nephrectomy 4 weeks later. Radiation-treated patients gave blood at baseline, week 2 and week 4. On this clone itself: Its antigen is as yet unknown.

Generated by immunoSEQ multiplex PCR, the TCRdb table keeps only in-frame clones and is missing some. The table shows around 60,000 clones, with around three quarters occurring only once. The CDR3 runs 14 residues. CDR1 is GTSNPN, CDR2 SVGIG, per germline (reference sequence). The V and J ends lost 0 bases and 1 base respectively, with 8 bases between them. The receptor's source is a man in his sixties with renal cell carcinoma. The specimen was blood, collected from a patient whose treatment included radiotherapy and nephrectomy. The rearrangement joins TRBV30 to TRBJ2-3; D is unclear. CDR3: CAWSVAWGTDTQYF. In nucleotides, the CDR3 is TGTGCCTGGAGTGTAGCTTGGGGCACAGATACGCAGTATTTT. Together with reference TRBV30 and TRBJ2-3, the CDR3 gives the full variable domain: SQTIHQWPATLVQPVGSPLSLECTVEGTSNPNLYWYRQAAGRGLQLLFYSVGIGQISSEVPQNLSASRPQDRQFILSSKKLLLSDSGFYLCAWSVAWGTDTQYFGPGTRLTVL.